Below, one T cell receptor beta chain is given with its context. Its antigen is unknown. This sample was included in a study of beta chain features in type 1 diabetes. V lost 1 base and J 1 base, leaving 9 bases between the germline ends. The CDR3 contains 15 residues. The germline V gene has CDR1 SGHRS and CDR2 YFSETQ. Using CD45RO/CCR7/CD25/CD127/CD95/CD27, CD4+ naive, central memory, regulatory and stem cell-like memory cells were sorted. Sort purity for all populations was recorded as exceeding 98%. Study findings and constraints: cDNA-based sequencing might over-represent cells highly expressing TCR. Equally in patients and controls, PCR might preferentially amplify shorter templates. People with Type 1 diabetes carried modestly yet significantly shorter TCRB CDR3s in all four CD4+ subsets.

The sequenced template was cDNA made from the entire isolated RNA. Profiled with immunoSEQ multiplex PCR; TCRdb holds only in-frame clones, not every one. The data hold around 310,000 clones, with approximately 15% observed a single time. The TCR originated in a woman under 30 with type 1 diabetes. This chain links TRBV5-1 with TRBJ2-4, with D possibly TRBD1 on 7 matching bases. Source material: naive CD4+ T cells from blood. The CDR3 nucleotides read TGCGCCAGCAGCTTGCAGGGGGGTGCCAAAAACATTCAGTACTTC. Translating gives CASSLQGGAKNIQYF. Based on the CDR3 plus reference TRBV5-1 and TRBJ2-4, the full variable domain is KAGVTQTPRYLIKTRGQQVTLSCSPISGHRSVSWYQQTPGQGLQFLFEYFSETQRNKGNFPGRFSGRQFSNSRSEMNVSTLELGDSALYLCASSLQGGAKNIQYFGAGTRLSVL.